The 2 T cell receptor beta chains below all came from one sample that was sequenced in a study of blood T cell repertoires in COVID-19. Sequencing used immunoSEQ multiplex PCR; TCRdb keeps in-frame clones, though not all of them. The table records about 160,000 clones, about four fifths of them present only once. Sequencing was carried out using peripheral blood. The receptors here all came from a man younger than 30 with active or convalescent COVID-19.

The chain employs TRBV6-1 and TRBJ2-3; D not resolved. CDR1 is MNHNS, CDR2 SASEGT, per germline. V shed 1 base and J shed 5 bases, with 13 bases lying between them. This CDR3 region has 15 residues. The CDR3 here is CASSEVHSGVDTQYF. For the CDR3, the DNA is TGTGCCAGCAGTGAAGTTCATTCGGGTGTAGATACGCAGTATTTT.

V usage is TRBV7-2 and J usage is TRBJ2-1; TRBD2 matches 8 bases. Losses at the gene ends were 5 bases for V and 7 bases for J; bases not matched to a gene: 13. CDR3 length: 16 residues. CDR1 SGHTA and CDR2 FQGNSA come from the germline V gene. CDR3 sequence reads: CASSHRAGVKNNEQFF. The CDR3 DNA follows: TGTGCCAGCAGCCATAGAGCGGGGGTCAAAAATAATGAGCAGTTCTTC.